Listed below are T cell receptor beta chains from one sample, sequenced in a study of T-cell memory formation after mild COVID-19. In TCRdb, the 5' RACE reads were re-called with MiXCR into one record per CDR3 protein. The top ten hold roughly 8.1% of the sample, which has under 600,000 distinct CDR3 sequences, about 22% seen once. The sample was PBMCs or a T cell subset sorted from them (not recorded which). The receptors originated from an adult woman who had mild COVID-19 (a few samples of this study predate the infection). Cell type and time point are not known. Both conserved end residues are trimmed from each CDR3.

J gene	CDR3 length	V gene	CDR3 protein
TRBJ1-2	13	TRBV7-8	ASSLADSTNYGYT
TRBJ1-4	11	TRBV27	ASSLLPLERLF
TRBJ2-3	14	TRBV7-8	ASSTPRDRTTDTQY
TRBJ2-1	11	TRBV6-6	ASSTAGGHEQF
TRBJ2-7	12	TRBV20-1	SARGDRTVYEQY
TRBJ2-7	13	TRBV12-3/TRBV12-4	ASSQRGGPSYEQY
TRBJ2-1	13	TRBV5-4	ASSLGVYSYNEQF
TRBJ1-1	11	TRBV19	ASSTSGITEAF
TRBJ2-1	15	TRBV7-2	ASRKVAGGPLYNEQF
TRBJ2-1	15	TRBV20-1	SAREYRGAGSYNEQF
TRBJ1-1	13	TRBV7-3	ASSLVGTVNTEAF
TRBJ2-7	10	TRBV12-3/TRBV12-4	ASSPISSEQY
TRBJ2-3	13	TRBV3-1	ASSQGARYTDTQY
TRBJ1-5	12	TRBV28	ASRRLNSNQPQH
TRBJ1-1	11	TRBV12-3/TRBV12-4	ASTKRGGTEAF
TRBJ2-2	13	TRBV7-9	ASRSGQGPPGELF
TRBJ2-3	12	TRBV4-1	ASSQVTGADTQY
TRBJ2-1	12	TRBV29-1	SVGGGGAYNEQF
TRBJ2-7	13	TRBV6-2/TRBV6-3	ASRDLGTGSYEQY
TRBJ2-1	13	TRBV7-9	ASSLGASGGLGQF
TRBJ2-7	13	TRBV28	ASTPLATSSYEQY
TRBJ2-7	15	TRBV15	ATSRPRRADISYEQY
TRBJ2-7	12	TRBV5-1	ASSLDAGTYEQY
TRBJ2-3	15	TRBV7-6	ASSFRGGVAGTDTQY
TRBJ2-7	13	TRBV10-3	AISPGDSRFYEQY
TRBJ2-5	14	TRBV24-1	ATSEPSAGDQETQY
TRBJ1-1	13	TRBV7-2	ASSLLLTLNTEAF
TRBJ1-1	14	TRBV5-5	ASTLGGAFRDTEAF
TRBJ2-1	13	TRBV10-3	ATQNRVEGSNEQF
TRBJ2-2	11	TRBV5-1	ASSLATAGELF
TRBJ2-3	15	TRBV19	ASSISAVGTGVDTQY
TRBJ2-7	12	TRBV7-3	ASSLKGDPYEQY
TRBJ2-1	11	TRBV5-1	ASSSGGPREQF
TRBJ2-7	10	TRBV3-1	ASSRVGHEQY
TRBJ2-1	15	TRBV4-2	ASSHQGLLRLGDEQF
TRBJ2-7	13	TRBV6-5	ASSSPTFSKYEQY
TRBJ1-4	12	TRBV25-1	ASSELRGREKLF
TRBJ1-1	12	TRBV7-2	ASSPRQGFAEAF
TRBJ2-7	13	TRBV6-5	ASSYGAGAYYEQY
TRBJ2-3	11	TRBV6-1	AIQVHHTDTQY
TRBJ1-2	10	TRBV20-1	SARVGTYGYT
TRBJ2-1	15	TRBV4-1	ASSQDSALAGGNEQF
TRBJ1-3	12	TRBV28	ATDQGYSGNTIY